The clone carrying this TCR beta chain was found once. The entry originates in a study of control samples from healthy donors and cancer patients. Data came from immunoSEQ multiplex PCR; TCRdb stores just in-frame clones and leaves some out. The table has roughly 89,000 clones, roughly nine tenths seen once; the top ten hold 17%. This TCR was recovered from a man between 50 and 59 years old in good health. The sample was blood.

CDR3 residues: CASSLIGATEAFF. CDR3 in DNA: TGCGCCAGCAGCTTGATAGGGGCCACTGAAGCTTTCTTT. This chain links TRBV5-1 with TRBJ1-1; tentative D call: TRBD1 (5 bases). The length of the CDR3 is 13 residues. Per the germline V gene, CDR1 is SGHRS and CDR2 is YFSETQ. V was cut by 1 base and J by 4 bases, with 8 bases left in between.